This T cell receptor beta chain was found in a study of cytomegalovirus exposure and HLA in healthy donors. The repertoire was sequenced with immunoSEQ multiplex PCR; TCRdb's copy has only in-frame clones and lacks some. The sample contains about 130,000 clones, approximately 94% of which appear only once. Study results and limitations: In vitro work confirmed that a few CMV-associated chains recognize CMV antigens. Subsequent analysis found a tendency for first-cohort TCR clusters to co-occur within the 120 validation repertoires.

A remark on this clone: Its target is unknown.

Germline lookup yields CDR1 GTSNPN and CDR2 SVGIG (reference sequence). V dropped 4 bases and J dropped 4; count of bases not matched to a gene: 6. The CDR3 has 14 residues. The chain employs TRBV30 and TRBJ1-5; 8 bases align to TRBD1. Sequenced material: PBMCs. The TCR comes from a man younger than 35 in good health and CMV-seronegative. The CDR3 nucleotides read TGTGCCTGGATGAACAGGGGGGTTAATCAGCCCCAGCATTTT. Its translation is CAWMNRGVNQPQHF.